These T cell receptor beta chains were read from a single sample in a study of blood T cells in healthy people across ages. TCRdb called the 5' RACE reads again in MiXCR, with one record for every CDR3 protein. This sample carries 850,000 to 1,000,000 distinct CDR3 sequences, around 49% of them seen once, and the ten largest clones take roughly 12%. Sequencing was performed on blood. These receptors all stem from a man between 25 and 39 years old in good health. Each CDR3 is given with its conserved first and last residue.

J gene	V gene	CDR3 length	CDR3 protein
TRBJ2-1	TRBV18	16	CASSPQPLASTNEQFF
TRBJ2-3	TRBV28	14	CASSERGGYLIQYF
TRBJ1-1	TRBV5-1	14	CASLDRDRNTEAFF
TRBJ2-4	TRBV7-2	16	CASSLGSGLGKNIQYF
TRBJ2-5	TRBV7-9	14	CASSFSGTEETQYF
TRBJ2-7	TRBV6-1	17	CASNPTGGYEVSYEQYF
NA	TRBV28	13	CASMRSSLGEQYF
TRBJ2-7	TRBV6-5	14	CASSSWGNSYEQYF
TRBJ2-1	TRBV15	16	CATSRADRGGYNEQFF
TRBJ2-1	TRBV24-1	14	CATSDGAERNEQFF
TRBJ2-7	TRBV7-2	18	CASSPRTSGGFHFVEQYF
TRBJ2-1	TRBV4-3	17	CASSQETSGGAANEQFF
TRBJ1-1	TRBV3-1	14	CASSQDSVNTEAFF
TRBJ2-3	TRBV6-6	12	CASSYRVDTQYF
TRBJ1-2	TRBV20-1	12	CSAPTGNYGYTF
TRBJ2-5	TRBV29-1	10	CSAHRETQYF
TRBJ2-7	TRBV11-2	14	CASNTPGQNYEQYF
NA	TRBV6-1	15	CASRDARTGRYEQYF
TRBJ2-5	TRBV10-3	16	CAISEGLAANQETQYF
TRBJ1-5	TRBV20-1	15	CSARRRAGENQPQHF
TRBJ2-1	TRBV5-1	16	CASSSRGVLSYNEQFF
TRBJ2-1	TRBV20-1	15	CSARWVRGPYNEQFF
TRBJ1-5	TRBV29-1	13	CSVEDPPNQPQHF
NA	TRBV5-4	14	CASSRNTGGETQYF
TRBJ1-1	TRBV7-9	16	CASSSGGFGLNTEAFF
TRBJ2-3	TRBV20-1	15	CSAPKPGGQADTQYF
TRBJ2-2	TRBV6-2/TRBV6-3	14	CATGQSVNTGELFF
TRBJ2-1	TRBV28	16	CASPKSGASSYNEQFF
TRBJ1-4	TRBV28	15	CASSVPGQGSEKLFF
TRBJ2-2	TRBV4-1	14	CASSLQGDHGELFF
TRBJ2-5	TRBV7-9	15	CASSSLQGMAETQYF
TRBJ2-4	TRBV6-2/TRBV6-3	13	CASSSDWGDIQYF
TRBJ2-4	TRBV20-1	17	CSARDISQGAVGNIQYF
TRBJ2-2	TRBV5-1	13	CASSFLNTGELFF
TRBJ1-2	TRBV7-9	15	CASSLAGRANYGYTF
TRBJ2-1	TRBV5-1	17	CASSLAVAGGSYNEQFF
TRBJ2-1	TRBV6-6	16	CASIPFGRSSYNEQFF
TRBJ1-5	TRBV5-1	14	CASSFGEGIQPQHF
NA	TRBV2	14	CASTNRDRYNEQYF
TRBJ1-2	TRBV28	16	CASSLLAGAGYYGYTF
TRBJ2-5	TRBV3-1	17	CASSQSLGGDRAREQYF
TRBJ1-5	TRBV12-3/TRBV12-4	14	CASRGQIGNQPQHF
TRBJ2-3	TRBV9	15	CASSQMGISTDTQYF
TRBJ2-1	TRBV6-4	15	CASSEAGGSNNEQFF
TRBJ2-1	TRBV11-2	15	CASRTGAVTYNEQFF
TRBJ1-4	TRBV5-1	15	CASSLSGQLNEKLFF
TRBJ2-1	TRBV7-9	13	CASGEILDNEQFF